This TCR beta chain was captured in a study of T cell responses to AZD1222 COVID-19 vaccine. Only in-frame clones appear in the TCRdb table, and some are missing; sequencing was by immunoSEQ multiplex PCR. The sample consists of 130,000 to 150,000 clones, about 93% of them appearing once. The junction had 9 bases not matched to a gene; V was cut back by 6 bases and J by 7 bases. The CDR3 covers 15 residues. The V gene's germline CDR1 is MNHEY and CDR2 SMNVEV (reference sequence). The chain combines TRBV27 with TRBJ1-5; 10 positions agree with TRBD1. The TCR originated in an adult in good health. This specimen consisted of peripheral blood, obtained on day 0 of AZD1222 vaccination. CDR3 DNA: TGTGCCAGCAGGCCCCGACAGGGACAGGGGCAGCCCCAGCATTTT. Protein sequence: CASRPRQGQGQPQHF.